This T cell receptor (beta chain) was retrieved from a study of cytomegalovirus exposure and HLA in healthy donors. General study results and limits: HLA restriction was apparent for most CMV-associated TCR beta chains in a later analysis. The productive fraction for most TCR beta V segments was about 90% or about 30% in an earlier analysis.

Of note for this clone: Its antigen remains unidentified.

Researchers ran the PCR with 60 Vbeta and 13 Jbeta primers. Some clones are missing from TCRdb's copy, which holds only in-frame ones; the method was immunoSEQ multiplex PCR. The sample contains about 130,000 clones, 80% of which appear only once. The length of the CDR3 is 15 residues. V lost 0 bases, J lost 4 bases, and 10 bases lay in between. Per germline, CDR1 SGHRS and CDR2 YFSETQ. This rearrangement joins TRBV5-1 to TRBJ2-2; tentatively, D is TRBD1 (5 bases). The TCR comes from a man aged 30-40 years in good health and CMV-seronegative. The sample comprised PBMCs. As DNA, the CDR3 is TGCGCCAGCAGCTTGGATCCAGGGTTCACCGGGGAGCTGTTTTTT. Encoded protein: CASSLDPGFTGELFF.